This T cell receptor (beta chain) was sequenced during a study of cytomegalovirus exposure and HLA in healthy donors listed by TCRdb under 2017. Study-level background: According to a later analysis, the roughly 120 validation repertoires were produced on the same platform as the 666 repertoires of the first cohort. The study was designed to test whether signatures of past pathogen exposure could be identified by cataloging public T cell receptors. In addition to the first cohort of 666 subjects, a separate validation cohort of approximately 120 different subjects was used. The study combined high-throughput TCR immunosequencing, statistical association of individual TCRs with disease status, and machine learning to predict cytomegalovirus infection status.

Donors formed part of the validation cohort, which comprised approximately 130 subjects and was distinct from the first cohort of 670 or so subjects. The full study reports these points: Three of the identified cytomegalovirus-associated TCR beta chains were confirmed in vitro to be specific for cytomegalovirus antigens. Most TCR sequences were observed very rarely across donors, whereas some public TCRs were present in many individuals. Of the cluster scores, approximately 95% were above 0 in a later analysis, which found that TCRs clustered in the first cohort also tended to co-occur in the 120 or so validation repertoires. In the study, around 150 TCR beta chains were listed as associated with cytomegalovirus. All 130 or so repertoires were used to score co-occurrence in the validation cohort in a later analysis, because that analysis had no HLA typing for the cohort. Cytomegalovirus status was reported to be diagnosed by the classifier with high specificity and sensitivity in both the original and validation cohorts. The authors suggested that the approach could potentially be generalized to other disease states and immunological phenotypes.

CDR1 and CDR2, per the germline V gene, are MNHNS and SASEGT. V loses 2 bases, J loses 10 bases, and the germline ends lie 18 bases apart. Including cysteine and phenylalanine, the CDR3 has 16 amino acids. Only the CDR3 part of the read is kept: 48 bases, read in frame from the first base. Preparation of the library involved the immunoSEQ multiplex PCR assay. Regarding the original processing steps: A statistical classification framework was built for diagnosing cytomegalovirus status from the catalog of TCR beta chain sequences. TCRdb's version of the immuneACCESS table is confined to in-frame rearrangements and falls short of the full clone set. An unresolved V gene accounts for under half of the shortfall where checked; the remainder is of unknown origin. V and J calls and clone size are copied from that table; D and trimming were computed from the DNA. Within this sample are 160,000 or so clones, with around nine tenths of them counted one time only. Roughly 1.5% of the sample is taken by the ten largest.

In this sample, this clone turned up a few times. Its antigen is not yet known. Within one base of it there is no much larger clone, and no base qualities were kept. Rearrangement joined TRBV6-1 to TRBJ1-6; 5 matching bases give a weak D call of TRBD1. This TCR came from a woman under 40 in good health and CMV-seronegative. Sequencing input: PBMCs. The nucleotide sequence is given as TGTGCCAGCAGTGAAAAGGAGGGGTACGGTGACTCACCCCTCCACTTT. Translated, this is CASSEKEGYGDSPLHF.